This T cell receptor beta chain derives from a study of CD8+CD57+ T cells in acquired aplastic anemia. Study conclusions and caveats: There were fewer than 35 CD8+ CDR3 sequences that occurred in both patients and controls.

TCR beta VDJ and CDR3 were profiled, and genomic DNA was the template. TCRdb itself ran the reads through MiXCR, one entry per CDR3 protein. The repertoire consists of approximately 200,000 distinct CDR3 sequences, with 64% occurring once and the leading ten covering roughly 50%. Trimming took off 8 bases at V and 7 bases at J, with 13 bases between the two ends. This CDR3 contains 11 residues. Germline CDR1 is SGHDT and CDR2 is YYEEEE. Details on this clonotype: Its antigen is unknown.

Material: sorted CD4+, CD8+, or CD8+CD57+ T cells (not recorded which) from PBMCs. The chain employs TRBV5-6 and TRBJ2-7, with TRBD2 as a possible D gene (7 bases). The receptor's source is a human donor with severe aplastic anemia or a healthy control (not recorded which). The chain's CDR3 is CARRGGEEQYF. The CDR3 coding sequence is TGTGCCAGAAGGGGGGGCGAAGAGCAGTACTTC.